The clone carrying this T cell receptor beta chain was recorded at least ten times. The sample's time point: newly diagnosed GD, antithyroid drugs for less than 3 months. RNA isolated from PBMCs was used to make the TCR library. In building TCR beta libraries, iRepertoire HTBI primers were used together with Arm-PCR of CDR3 regions. TCRdb reprocessed the multiplex PCR reads via MiXCR and lists one record per CDR3 protein. The table shows 200,000 to 250,000 distinct CDR3 sequences, with roughly a fifth occurring only once. This sample is part of a study of regulatory T cells in long-lasting Graves disease. Trimming took 3 bases from V and 8 from J, leaving 10 bases between them. The length of the CDR3 is 13 residues. The V gene's germline CDR1 is KGHSH and CDR2 LQKENI. The same data also went into a second study, on T cells in Graves' hyperthyroidism and ophthalmopathy.

The rearrangement uses TRBV18 and TRBJ1-4, with no clear D. The clonotype comes from a woman in her 30s with Graves disease. The sample was peripheral blood mononuclear cells (PBMCs), taken at new diagnosis, from a patient treated with antithyroid drugs. The CDR3 coding sequence is TGTGCCAGCTCACCTGGACTGAAGGAAAAACTGTTTTTT. Translating it yields CASSPGLKEKLFF.